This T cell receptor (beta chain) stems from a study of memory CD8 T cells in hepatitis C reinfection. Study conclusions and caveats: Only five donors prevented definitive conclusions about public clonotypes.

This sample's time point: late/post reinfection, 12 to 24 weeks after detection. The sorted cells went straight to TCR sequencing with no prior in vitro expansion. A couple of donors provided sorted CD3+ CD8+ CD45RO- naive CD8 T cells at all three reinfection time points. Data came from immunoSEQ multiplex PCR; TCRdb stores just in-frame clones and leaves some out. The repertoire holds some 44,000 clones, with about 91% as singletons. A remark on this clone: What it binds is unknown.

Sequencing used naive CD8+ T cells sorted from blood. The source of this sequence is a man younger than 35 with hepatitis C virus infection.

The CDR3 region has the DNA TGCGCCAGCAGTCGACTAGCGGGGGTGACAGATACGCAGTATTTT. It yields the protein CASSRLAGVTDTQYF. J is TRBJ2-3 and V is TRBV10-1, with 12 bases identical to TRBD2. The ends lost 5 bases at V and 3 bases at J; junction bases unmatched: 3. The CDR3 is 15 residues long. The germline V gene encodes CDR1 WNHNN and CDR2 SYGVQD (reference sequence).